This TCR beta chain was sequenced in a study of cytomegalovirus exposure and HLA in healthy donors. 60 Vbeta and 13 Jbeta primers were used in PCR. Method: immunoSEQ multiplex PCR; TCRdb's copy keeps in-frame clones and lacks some. This table holds approximately 170,000 clones, around 68% found once. Nominally healthy donors were sampled, though unrecorded immune exposures were likely. Trimming removed 1 base from V and 0 bases from J, with 2 bases in between. The CDR3 contains 13 residues. CDR1 and CDR2 from the germline V gene are SGDLS and YYNGEE. The specimen was PBMCs. The chain combines TRBV9 with TRBJ1-5; D unclear. This receptor was taken from a man aged 50 to 59 in good health and CMV-seronegative. CDR3 protein: CASSVHSNQPQHF. For the CDR3, the DNA is TGTGCCAGCAGCGTACATAGCAATCAGCCCCAGCATTTT.